This passage covers 21 T cell receptor beta chains from one sample sequenced in a study of cytotoxic CD8 clonotypes in ibrutinib-treated CLL (dated by TCRdb to 2020 to 2023). The library was prepared using the immunoSEQ multiplex PCR assay. As stored in TCRdb, this immuneACCESS dataset retains in-frame rearrangements with V and J assigned. A fraction of the clones does not appear; measured against another copy, unresolved V genes explain less than half of the discrepancy, and the remainder lacks a known reason. Across this sample there are 150,000 or so clones, with roughly 88% seen only once. The ten largest clones represent roughly 3% of the sample. In the paper's terms, the time point label means: progressive disease on ibrutinib. This specimen consisted of PBMCs, obtained at disease progression, from a patient treated with ibrutinib. The source of these receptors is a human donor with chronic lymphocytic leukemia.

The V gene is TRBV5-1, the J gene TRBJ1-2; TRBD1 matches 8 bases. The CDR3 runs to 13 residues. V was clipped by 2 bases and J by 6 bases; unmatched bases: 3. In germline, CDR1 is SGHRS, CDR2 YFSETQ. The DNA for the CDR3 is TGCGCCAGCAGCTTAGGACAGGGAGATGGCTACACCTTC. This translates into CASSLGQGDGYTF.

The chain joins TRBV5-4 to TRBJ1-1, with TRBD1 matching over 7 bases. The length of the CDR3 is 15 residues. CDR1 is SGHNT and CDR2 is YYREEE in the germline V gene (reference sequence). V gave up 4 bases and J gave up 6 bases; unmatched junction bases: 12. The CDR3 loop reads CASSIATGDWPEAFF. Written as DNA, the CDR3 is TGTGCCAGCAGCATTGCTACAGGGGATTGGCCTGAAGCTTTCTTT.

V gene TRBV5-6 combines with J gene TRBJ2-7, with D uncertain. This CDR3 contains 14 residues. Between the trimmed V and J ends, which lost 5 bases and 1 base, there was a span of 13 bases. Per the germline V gene, CDR1 is SGHDT and CDR2 is YYEEEE. As DNA, the CDR3 is TGTGCCAGCAGGTTCACTACCGGGTCCTACGAGCAGTACTTC. Translating it yields CASRFTTGSYEQYF.

This chain joins TRBV4-1 and TRBJ2-2; TRBD1 is a possible D gene (5 bases). The CDR3 has 15 residues. V was shortened by 1 base and J by 0 bases, with 6 bases between the two germline ends. CDR1 is MGHRA, CDR2 YSYEKL, per germline. For the CDR3, the DNA is TGCGCCAGCAGCCAAGCAGGGCCGAACACCGGGGAGCTGTTTTTT. Translated, it gives CASSQAGPNTGELFF.

This chain uses TRBV7-2 with TRBJ2-6; D unresolved. V was pared by 1 base and J by 0 bases, with 7 bases between. The germline V gene encodes CDR1 SGHTA and CDR2 FQGNSA. The CDR3 covers 16 residues. CDR3 in amino acids: CASSLGGSSGANVLTF. The CDR3 DNA reads TGTGCCAGCAGCTTAGGCGGCTCCTCTGGGGCCAACGTCCTGACTTTC.

The chain carries TRBV9 and TRBJ2-7; possible D gene TRBD2, 6 bases. The V gene's germline CDR1 is SGDLS and CDR2 YYNGEE. The CDR3 is made up of 14 amino acids. The V gene lost 4 bases and the J gene lost 6 bases, with 17 bases spanning the gap. The CDR3 nucleotides read TGTGCCAGCAGCCCTCGGGACTCTCCGGCCGAGCAGTACTTC. Protein sequence: CASSPRDSPAEQYF. Together with reference TRBV9 and TRBJ2-7, the CDR3 gives the full variable domain: DSGVTQTPKHLITATGQRVTLRCSPRSGDLSVYWYQQSLDQGLQFLIQYYNGEERAKGNILERFSAQQFPDLHSELNLSSLELGDSALYFCASSPRDSPAEQYFGPGTRLTVT.

The chain uses TRBV19 and TRBJ2-7; 8 nucleotides align to TRBD1. V dropped 7 bases and J dropped 1; count of bases not matched to a gene: 9. The CDR3 contains 15 residues. The germline CDR1 and CDR2 sequences are LNHDA and SQIVND (reference sequence). Here the CDR3 DNA reads TGTGCCAGTACCATTAGCCGACAGGGGTCCTACGAGCAGTACTTC. As protein: CASTISRQGSYEQYF.

The CDR3 is CASSFKDREQETQYF. The CDR3 DNA follows: TGTGCCAGCAGCTTTAAGGACAGGGAACAAGAGACCCAGTACTTC. This chain connects TRBV7-9 to TRBJ2-5; 8 positions agree with TRBD1. CDR3 length equals 15 residues. Unmatched junction bases numbered 5, after V lost 3 bases and J lost 2 bases. Germline V gives CDR1 SEHNR, CDR2 FQNEAQ (reference sequence).

The chain joins TRBV19 to TRBJ2-7; D not resolved. Between the trimmed V and J ends, which lost 6 bases and 3 bases, there was a span of 15 bases. Germline loops: CDR1 LNHDA, CDR2 SQIVND (reference sequence). The CDR3 consists of 14 residues. The DNA for the CDR3 is TGTGCCAGTAGAGAGACGCAGGACGTCTACGAGCAGTACTTC. Amino acid sequence: CASRETQDVYEQYF.

This rearrangement joins TRBV4-3 to TRBJ2-2, with unresolved D. The length of the CDR3 is 14 residues. Trimming removed 1 base from V and 7 bases from J, with 10 bases in between. Germline assignment: CDR1 LGHNA and CDR2 YSLEER. The CDR3 here is CASSQAIRSGELFF. The CDR3 nucleotides are TGCGCCAGCAGCCAAGCGATTAGGAGCGGGGAGCTGTTTTTT.

V is TRBV6-6 and J is TRBJ2-7; no clear D. In germline, CDR1 is MNHNY, CDR2 SVGAGI (reference sequence). Trimming stripped 0 bases from V and 5 bases from J, with 17 bases between. This CDR3 comprises 16 residues. For the CDR3, the DNA is TGTGCCAGCAGTTACTCGAGTAGCCGGAGAGGCGACGAGCAGTACTTC. Translated: CASSYSSSRRGDEQYF.

With respect to this clone: One end of the junction fails to match germline, which may point to a read error. The chain combines TRBV7-3 with TRBJ2-7; weak D call: TRBD1 (5 bases). Germline-derived CDR1 and CDR2 are SGHTA and FQGTGA. This CDR3 contains 15 residues. CDR3 amino acids: CASSITGSPMGEQYF. The CDR3 nucleotides are TGTGCCAGCAGCATAACAGGTTCCCCGATGGGCGAGCAGTACTTC.

J is TRBJ2-1 and V is TRBV7-3, with D possibly TRBD2 on 6 matching bases. The CDR3 runs 18 residues. CDR1 is SGHTA, CDR2 FQGTGA, per germline. V lost 5 bases and J 6 bases, leaving 26 bases between the germline ends. This CDR3 reads CASSPPRRGGLTPNEQFF. The CDR3 DNA reads TGTGCCAGCAGCCCACCTAGGAGGGGAGGCTTAACCCCCAATGAGCAGTTCTTC.

The V and J genes are TRBV5-6 and TRBJ1-5; D not resolved. The germline V and J ends were trimmed by 4 bases and 3 bases, with 11 bases remaining between them. Looked up from germline, CDR1 is SGHDT and CDR2 is YYEEEE. The CDR3 runs to 14 residues. The CDR3 sequence: CASSVYGDNQPQHF. CDR3 in DNA: TGTGCCAGCAGCGTCTATGGGGACAATCAGCCCCAGCATTTT.

DNA for the CDR3: TGTGCCAGCAGTTTAGATAGGGCGAACGAGCAGTACTTC. It yields the protein CASSLDRANEQYF. The rearrangement links TRBV28 to TRBJ2-7, with D uncertain. Germline lookup yields CDR1 MDHEN and CDR2 SYDVKM. CDR3 length: 13 amino acids. V lost 2 bases, J lost 5 bases, and 10 bases lay in between.

The chain has TRBV4-1 and TRBJ1-1; the D is unclear. V was trimmed by 1 base and J by 0 bases, leaving 3 bases between them. CDR1 is MGHRA, CDR2 YSYEKL, per germline. The CDR3 has 13 residues. For the CDR3, the DNA is TGCGCCAGCAGCCAAGTGGTGAACACTGAAGCTTTCTTT. It codes for CASSQVVNTEAFF.

The chain recombines TRBV7-2 with TRBJ1-4, with 8 bases aligning to TRBD1. The CDR3 is 15 amino acids. CDR1 and CDR2 (germline): SGHTA, FQGNSA. Trimming cost V 4 bases and J 8 bases; bases outside gene matches: 9. CDR3 DNA sequence: TGTGCCAGCAGCTCCGAGACAGGGGTAGGGGAAAAACTGTTTTTT. This translates into CASSSETGVGEKLFF. The full variable domain, its missing parts supplied by reference TRBV7-2 and TRBJ1-4, is GAGVSQSPSNKVTEKGKDVELRCDPISGHTALYWYRQSLGQGLEFLIYFQGNSAPDKSGLPSDRFSAERTGGSVSTLTIQRTQQEDSAVYLCASSSETGVGEKLFFGSGTQLSVL.

The chain has TRBV7-3 and TRBJ2-1; D unresolved. This CDR3 is 18 amino acids long. Deletions cut 3 bases from V and 2 bases from J, with 20 bases between. CDR1 and CDR2 (germline): SGHTA, FQGTGA. This chain's CDR3 is CASSFWAVGRSTYNEQFF. CDR3 nucleotides: TGTGCCAGCAGCTTTTGGGCTGTGGGTAGGAGTACCTACAATGAGCAGTTCTTC.

The chain joins TRBV19 to TRBJ1-1; possible D gene TRBD1, 6 bases. V was shortened by 6 bases and J by 2 bases, with 19 bases between the two germline ends. Per the germline V gene, CDR1 is LNHDA and CDR2 is SQIVND (reference sequence). There are 16 residues in the CDR3. This CDR3 is CASRGSIGGGNTEAFF. CDR3 nucleotides: TGTGCCAGTAGGGGTTCGATAGGTGGGGGCAACACTGAAGCTTTCTTT. The variable domain in full, with the rest retrieved from reference TRBV19 and TRBJ1-1, is DGGITQSPKYLFRKEGQNVTLSCEQNLNHDAMYWYRQDPGQGLRLIYYSQIVNDFQKGDIAEGYSVSREKKESFPLTVTSAQKNPTAFYLCASRGSIGGGNTEAFFGQGTRLTVV.

The V call is TRBV7-9, the J call TRBJ1-2; D remains ambiguous. Germline V gene data show CDR1 as SEHNR and CDR2 as FQNEAQ (reference sequence). V lost 6 bases and J 6 bases, leaving 14 bases between the germline ends. The CDR3 runs 13 residues. The CDR3 nucleotides read TGTGCCAGCAGGAATTCGCTAACCGATGGCTACACCTTC. Protein: CASRNSLTDGYTF.

This rearrangement joins TRBV6-1 to TRBJ1-4; 7 nucleotides line up with TRBD1. The CDR3 is 14 amino acids. The trim removed 8 bases at V and 7 bases at J, leaving 10 bases unmatched. The germline V gene encodes CDR1 MNHNS and CDR2 SASEGT. CDR3 residues: CASLGGTVGEKLFF. The CDR3, as DNA: TGTGCCAGCCTAGGGGGCACAGTGGGTGAAAAACTGTTTTTT.